The rows below give T cell receptor beta chains drawn from one sample of a study of molecular identifiers for immune sequencing clone quantification. TCRdb processed the PCR reads anew with MiXCR; each CDR3 protein has one entry. This sample has about 630,000 distinct CDR3 sequences, with roughly 23% found just once. Specimen: naive CD8+ T cells from blood, with Jurkat cell RNA spiked in. The receptors come from a human donor in good health. Some libraries in this study had Jurkat cell RNA spiked in. CDR3s include the opening cysteine and the closing phenylalanine or tryptophan. D genes are given only for firm matches. Rows give clone size only sometimes, using once, few, many, or a class for an expanded clone.

J gene	D gene	V gene	clone size	CDR3 DNA	CDR3 protein
TRBJ2-7	.	TRBV30	few	TGTGCCTGGAGTCACACCACAGAGCAGTACTTC	CAWSHTTEQYF
TRBJ1-2	.	TRBV6-5	.	TGTGCCAGCAGCCCCGGACCGATTTCCTATGGCTACACCTTC	CASSPGPISYGYTF
TRBJ1-1	.	TRBV7-9	few	TGTGCCAGCTATAACGCGGGTAGATGGACTGAAGCTTTCTTT	CASYNAGRWTEAFF
TRBJ2-3	.	TRBV11-2	many	TGTGCCAGCAGCTTCCTACCAGGGTCTGGCACAGATACGCAGTATTTT	CASSFLPGSGTDTQYF
TRBJ2-1	TRBD2	TRBV13	.	TGTGCCAGCAGCTCAGGGGCGGGAGGGCCGTATGGGGATGAGCAGTTCTTC	CASSSGAGGPYGDEQFF
TRBJ1-1	.	TRBV13	.	TGTGCCAGCAGCTTAGACGGGTATGCTTTCTTT	CASSLDGYAFF
TRBJ2-7	.	TRBV4-3	.	TGCGCCACCACCCAAGCTCGGACCTGGAGGTCCTACCACCACTACTTC	CATTQARTWRSYHHYF
TRBJ2-7	.	TRBV6-5	many	TGTGCCAGCAGTCCCGCCTGGGGCTACGAGCAGTACTTC	CASSPAWGYEQYF
TRBJ2-7	.	TRBV6-5	many	TGTGCCAGCAGTACGGGGAGTAACTACGAGCAGTACTTC	CASSTGSNYEQYF
TRBJ2-7	TRBD1	TRBV6-2/TRBV6-3	.	TGTGCCAGCAGTTACACGCCGGGACAGAGGACCTACGAGCAGTACTTC	CASSYTPGQRTYEQYF
TRBJ2-7	TRBD1	TRBV4-3	.	TGCGCCAGCAGCCAGTACAGGGGTGTGGGCGAGCAGTACTTC	CASSQYRGVGEQYF
TRBJ2-2	.	TRBV19	few	TGTGCCAGTAGTGGGGGAACGGACACCGGGGAGCTGTTTTTT	CASSGGTDTGELFF
TRBJ2-2	TRBD1	TRBV27	many	TGTGCCAGCAGTTGGACAGGGGGAAACACCGGGGAGCTGTTTTTT	CASSWTGGNTGELFF
TRBJ2-2	.	TRBV14	.	TGTGCCAGCAGACATGATACAGGGAACACCGGGGAGCTGTTTTTT	CASRHDTGNTGELFF
TRBJ1-1	.	TRBV7-6	many	TGTGCCAGCAGCTTAGTGTTCGCAGAACGGAACACTGAAGCTTTCTTT	CASSLVFAERNTEAFF
TRBJ2-3	.	TRBV25-1	.	TGTGCCAGCAGACTCCCGGGACTGGCGGGGACACCTAAAGGCACAGATACGCAGTATTTT	CASRLPGLAGTPKGTDTQYF
TRBJ2-1	TRBD1	TRBV15	.	TGTGCCACCAGCGTTCTAGGGACAGGTAATTACAATGAGCAGTTCTTC	CATSVLGTGNYNEQFF
TRBJ1-1	.	TRBV12-3/TRBV12-4	few	TGTGCCAGCAGTTTAATGTGGGACACTGAAGCTTTCTTT	CASSLMWDTEAFF
TRBJ2-7	TRBD2	TRBV27	few	TGTGCCAGCAGCCCTGTCGGGGTAGCGGGGATCAGCGTTTGGTACTTC	CASSPVGVAGISVWYF
TRBJ2-7	.	TRBV5-4	many	TGTGCCAGCAGCTTCCTGAATTACGAGCAGTACTTC	CASSFLNYEQYF
TRBJ1-4	.	TRBV30	few	TGTGCCTGGAGACAGGACTTTAATGAAAAACTGTTTTTT	CAWRQDFNEKLFF
TRBJ2-5	.	TRBV2	few	TGTGCCAGCAGGGATATGGACGGCCAAGAGACCCAGTACTTC	CASRDMDGQETQYF
TRBJ1-5	TRBD1	TRBV7-6	few	TGTGCCAGCAGCGCGACGACAGGGTTTAGCAATCAGCCCCAGCATTTT	CASSATTGFSNQPQHF
TRBJ1-1	TRBD1	TRBV7-9	many	TGTGCCAGCAGCTTAGTATTGGGACAGCCTGAAGCTTTCTTT	CASSLVLGQPEAFF
TRBJ2-1	.	TRBV7-9	.	TGTGCCAGCAGCCAGCCAGATTGGAGCTCCTACAATGAGCAGTTCTTC	CASSQPDWSSYNEQFF
TRBJ1-1	.	TRBV27	many	TGTGCCAGCAGTTTTACCTCAGGGGTCACTGAAGCTTTCTTT	CASSFTSGVTEAFF
TRBJ1-1	.	TRBV4-1	many	TGCGCCAGCAGCCCGCGTCTGGGGGTTAACACTGAAGCTTTCTTT	CASSPRLGVNTEAFF
TRBJ2-7	.	TRBV7-9	.	TGTGCCAGCAGCCATGTTGGGTGGGAGCAGTACTTC	CASSHVGWEQYF
TRBJ2-7	.	TRBV19	.	TGTGCCAGTAGTCAGGATTCGGCAATGCAGTACTTC	CASSQDSAMQYF
TRBJ1-1	.	TRBV6-5	few	TGTGCCAGCAGTTACTCCTACAGAGACATGAACACTGAAGCTTTCTTT	CASSYSYRDMNTEAFF
TRBJ2-7	.	TRBV18	.	TGTGCCAGCTCACCACCGCCCGCGTTTAGGGCCGACGAGCAGTACTTC	CASSPPPAFRADEQYF
TRBJ2-1	.	TRBV27	many	TGTGCCAGCAATTCCGAGAGCGGGTTGGCCCTAGAGCAGTTCTTC	CASNSESGLALEQFF
TRBJ1-1	.	TRBV4-1	many	TGCGCCAGCAGCCCCGTTGCAGGGAACACTGAAGCTTTCTTT	CASSPVAGNTEAFF
TRBJ2-7	.	TRBV7-3	many	TGTGCCAGCAGCCTCGGCCCGGGACCCGCCTACGAGCAGTACTTC	CASSLGPGPAYEQYF
TRBJ2-7	TRBD1	TRBV23-1	few	TGCGCCAGCAGACCCGGGACAGAGAACTACGAGCAGTACTTC	CASRPGTENYEQYF
TRBJ2-1	.	TRBV5-8	few	TGTGCCAGCAGCTTGGCCGGGGAAATAAACAATGAGCAGTTCTTC	CASSLAGEINNEQFF
TRBJ1-2	.	TRBV3-1	few	TGTGCCAGCAGCGGCTGGGATGGCTACACCTTC	CASSGWDGYTF
TRBJ1-5	.	TRBV19	many	TGTGCCAGCATTCCAGGAGGGCGTAGCAATCAGCCCCAGCATTTT	CASIPGGRSNQPQHF
TRBJ2-3	TRBD2	TRBV27	.	TGTGCCAGCAGGGAGAGGGGCGGGAGGGCAGATACGCAGTATTTT	CASRERGGRADTQYF
TRBJ2-1	.	TRBV27	.	TGTGCCAGCAGTTTTTTCCCGGGGAATGAGCAGTTCTTC	CASSFFPGNEQFF
TRBJ2-7	.	TRBV9	.	TGTGCCGGCAGCGTAGGTTCCGCCACCTACGAGCAGTACTTC	CAGSVGSATYEQYF
TRBJ2-1	.	TRBV7-8	many	TGTGCCAGCAGCTTAGAGCCTAACTCCTACAATGAGCAGTTCTTC	CASSLEPNSYNEQFF
TRBJ2-1	.	TRBV19	.	TGTGCCAGTAGCCCGCTGTGGAGGGATGAGCAGTTCTTC	CASSPLWRDEQFF
TRBJ2-1	.	TRBV19	many	TGTGCCAGTAGTATGAGGGCGCCAGCGCGGGTAGATGAGCAGTTCTTC	CASSMRAPARVDEQFF
TRBJ2-1	TRBD2	TRBV20-1	few	TGCAGTGCTAGAGATCTAAGGCGTCTAGCGGGAGAGAATGAGCAGTTCTTC	CSARDLRRLAGENEQFF
TRBJ1-6	.	TRBV5-6	.	TGTGCCAGCAGCGAGGCCGGGGTCCCAGATAATTCACCCCTCCACTTT	CASSEAGVPDNSPLHF
TRBJ1-5	.	TRBV2	.	TGTGCCAGCAGTGAGGAGTTGGGGGGTGCCCTCGATCAGCCCCCGCATTTT	CASSEELGGALDQPPHF
TRBJ2-7	.	TRBV12-3/TRBV12-4	.	TGTGCCAGCAGTTTAGTGGGGCAGTCCTACGAGCCGTACTTC	CASSLVGQSYEPYF